The sequence of this T cell receptor (beta chain) was determined in a study of T cell changes during pregnancy in multiple sclerosis. CDR1 is MNHEY, CDR2 SMNVEV, per germline (reference sequence). The length of the CDR3 is 14 residues. The V segment lost 5 bases and the J segment 6 bases; nucleotides outside the gene matches: 8. This clone was found once. Clones were read by immunoSEQ multiplex PCR, and TCRdb kept only the in-frame ones, dropping some. The sample carries roughly 75,000 clones, approximately 92% recorded once. The V and J genes are TRBV27 and TRBJ2-7; 9 bases fit TRBD2. The sample here was peripheral blood, taken in the third trimester of pregnancy. This receptor was taken from a female donor in good health, enrolled as a control in a pregnancy study. The CDR3 sequence: CASSRLAGVGEQYF. The CDR3 DNA follows: TGTGCCAGCAGTCGTTTAGCGGGAGTGGGCGAGCAGTACTTC.